A selection of T cell receptor beta chains follows, all from one sample in a study of blood T cell repertoires in COVID-19. Using immunoSEQ multiplex PCR, the repertoire was profiled, and TCRdb retains in-frame clones only, with some absent. The sample lists fewer than 250,000 clones, approximately 87% occurring once. Specimen: peripheral blood. These receptors were collected from a woman in her fifties or sixties with acute or convalescent COVID-19. Each CDR3 is given with its conserved first and last residue. Each record gives: clone size, D gene, V gene, J gene, CDR3 protein, CDR3 DNA. The D gene is left open where the match is weak. Clone sizes are given selectively: once, few, many, or a class where the clone is expanded.

abundance: .; d_gene: .; v_gene: TRBV6-5; j_gene: TRBJ1-3; CDR3aa: CASSYRRDGFGNTIYF; CDR3nt: TGTGCCAGCAGTTACAGGAGGGACGGTTTTGGAAACACCATATATTTT
abundance: .; d_gene: .; v_gene: TRBV4-3; j_gene: TRBJ1-1; CDR3aa: CASSPQENTEAFF; CDR3nt: TGCGCCAGCAGCCCACAAGAAAACACTGAAGCTTTCTTT
abundance: .; d_gene: .; v_gene: TRBV18; j_gene: TRBJ2-7; CDR3aa: CASSPPGTGSYEQYF; CDR3nt: TGTGCCAGCTCACCACCTGGAACAGGCTCCTACGAGCAGTACTTC
abundance: .; d_gene: .; v_gene: TRBV12-5; j_gene: TRBJ1-1; CDR3aa: CASGPPRGLNTEAFF; CDR3nt: TGTGCTAGTGGTCCCCCGCGGGGACTGAACACTGAAGCTTTCTTT
abundance: few; d_gene: TRBD1; v_gene: TRBV3-1/TRBV3-2; j_gene: TRBJ1-5; CDR3aa: CASSQDIIGDRGQPQHF; CDR3nt: TGTGCCAGCAGCCAAGATATAATAGGGGACAGGGGACAGCCCCAGCATTTT
abundance: .; d_gene: .; v_gene: TRBV6-1; j_gene: TRBJ1-2; CDR3aa: CASSEIANYGYTF; CDR3nt: TGTGCCAGCAGTGAAATCGCTAACTATGGCTACACCTTC
abundance: .; d_gene: TRBD2; v_gene: TRBV10-3; j_gene: TRBJ2-3; CDR3aa: CAISESLAGGVDTQYF; CDR3nt: TGTGCCATCAGTGAGTCGTTAGCGGGAGGGGTAGATACGCAGTATTTT
abundance: once; d_gene: .; v_gene: TRBV5-1; j_gene: TRBJ2-1; CDR3aa: CASSPGGLRLYNEQFF; CDR3nt: TGCGCCAGCAGCCCCGGAGGACTACGCCTCTACAATGAGCAGTTCTTC
abundance: .; d_gene: .; v_gene: TRBV18; j_gene: TRBJ1-1; CDR3aa: CASSPTGYAEAFF; CDR3nt: TGTGCCAGCTCACCAACAGGGTACGCTGAAGCTTTCTTT
abundance: .; d_gene: .; v_gene: TRBV7-2; j_gene: TRBJ2-7; CDR3aa: CASSLNRDEQYF; CDR3nt: TGTGCCAGCAGCTTGAACAGGGACGAGCAGTACTTC
abundance: .; d_gene: .; v_gene: TRBV2; j_gene: TRBJ1-6; CDR3aa: CASRGDPSYNSPLHF; CDR3nt: TGTGCCAGCAGAGGGGATCCCTCTTATAATTCACCCCTCCACTTT
abundance: few; d_gene: TRBD2; v_gene: TRBV9; j_gene: TRBJ2-3; CDR3aa: CASSVIIAGDTDTQYF; CDR3nt: TGTGCCAGCAGCGTAATTATAGCGGGGGACACAGATACGCAGTATTTT
abundance: .; d_gene: TRBD1; v_gene: TRBV9; j_gene: TRBJ1-3; CDR3aa: CASSVGAQTGGNTIYF; CDR3nt: TGTGCCAGCAGCGTAGGGGCGCAGACAGGGGGCAACACCATATATTTT
abundance: .; d_gene: .; v_gene: TRBV30; j_gene: TRBJ2-5; CDR3aa: CAWLRPGWEETQYF; CDR3nt: TGTGCCTGGTTACGACCCGGGTGGGAAGAGACCCAGTACTTC
abundance: .; d_gene: .; v_gene: TRBV10-3; j_gene: TRBJ1-1; CDR3aa: CAISKSNTEAFF; CDR3nt: TGTGCCATCAGCAAATCCAACACTGAAGCTTTCTTT
abundance: .; d_gene: .; v_gene: TRBV9; j_gene: TRBJ2-1; CDR3aa: CASSVGIGISYNEQFF; CDR3nt: TGTGCCAGCAGCGTAGGGATCGGGATCTCCTACAATGAGCAGTTCTTC
abundance: .; d_gene: TRBD1; v_gene: TRBV2; j_gene: TRBJ1-2; CDR3aa: CASSLTGDNYGYTF; CDR3nt: TGTGCCAGCAGTTTGACAGGGGATAACTATGGCTACACCTTC
abundance: few; d_gene: .; v_gene: TRBV15; j_gene: TRBJ1-2; CDR3aa: CATSRAGINYGYTF; CDR3nt: TGTGCCACCAGCAGAGCAGGGATTAACTATGGCTACACCTTC
abundance: .; d_gene: .; v_gene: TRBV6-2/TRBV6-3; j_gene: TRBJ1-5; CDR3aa: CASSYSVYSNQPQHF; CDR3nt: TGTGCCAGCAGTTACTCTGTCTATAGCAATCAGCCCCAGCATTTT
abundance: .; d_gene: .; v_gene: TRBV21-1; j_gene: TRBJ2-3; CDR3aa: CASSKNSGGEYF; CDR3nt: TGTGCCAGCAGCAAAAACAGCGGGGGGGAGTATTTT
abundance: .; d_gene: TRBD2; v_gene: TRBV25-1; j_gene: TRBJ2-7; CDR3aa: CASHSSGASYEQYF; CDR3nt: TGTGCCAGCCACTCTAGCGGGGCATCCTACGAGCAGTACTTC
abundance: .; d_gene: TRBD1; v_gene: TRBV27; j_gene: TRBJ1-1; CDR3aa: CASSSYGTAMGDTEAFF; CDR3nt: TGTGCCAGCAGTTCTTACGGGACAGCCATGGGAGACACTGAAGCTTTCTTT
abundance: .; d_gene: .; v_gene: TRBV7-9; j_gene: TRBJ1-1; CDR3aa: CASSPPEWSAEAFF; CDR3nt: TGTGCCAGCAGCCCCCCCGAGTGGAGCGCTGAAGCTTTCTTT
abundance: few; d_gene: .; v_gene: TRBV30; j_gene: TRBJ1-4; CDR3aa: CAWRPKAGEKLFF; CDR3nt: TGTGCCTGGCGGCCGAAAGCGGGTGAAAAACTGTTTTTT